This T cell receptor beta chain appears in the sequencing data of a study of memory CD4+ T cells and cytomegalovirus serostatus. Looking at the study overall: Of the healthy Belgian adults, fewer than 10 were CMV seropositive and 20 to 30 seronegative.

This CDR3 region has 13 residues. V lost 4 bases and J lost 7, with 13 bases in between. Germline loops: CDR1 SEHNR, CDR2 FQNEAQ (reference sequence). This clone was observed once. Authors' data handling: Out-of-frame sequences were removed, leaving 2 million to 2.5 million distinct TCRbeta sequences. TCRdb keeps only in-frame clones here, not all; method: immunoSEQ multiplex PCR. V, J and clone size are taken as reported in that table, and D and trimming were inferred from the DNA itself. The repertoire has about 48,000 clones, roughly 73% of them found once; the top ten carry approximately 0.8%. Single viable CD3+CD4+CD8-CD45RO+ cells were sorted as the memory CD4+ T cells. Donors' CMV status reflects serum IgG against pp150, pp28, p38, p52.

The chain joins TRBV7-9 to TRBJ1-2, with D unclear. This TCR was recovered from an adult in good health and CMV-seronegative. The sequenced sample consisted of memory CD4+ T cells from blood. The CDR3 coding sequence is TGTGCCAGCAGCTCTCAGACGGTTTCTGGCTACACCTTC. Residues: CASSSQTVSGYTF.